The T cell receptor beta chain described here comes from a study of T cell responses to AZD1222 COVID-19 vaccine. Overall study results and limits: Spike-specific TCR depth and breadth grew after two AZD1222 doses.

Method: immunoSEQ multiplex PCR; TCRdb's copy keeps in-frame clones and lacks some. The table shows some 100,000 clones, with approximately 89% occurring only once. Per germline, CDR1 MNHEY and CDR2 SMNVEV (reference sequence). V was clipped by 6 bases and J by 11 bases, with 20 bases between them. This CDR3 region has 14 residues. Worth noting for this clone: Its cognate antigen is unknown.

J is TRBJ1-5 and V is TRBV27, with a possible D match to TRBD1 (6 bases). This clonotype was sampled from an adult who received the AZD1222 COVID-19 vaccine. The sequencing here drew on peripheral blood, taken 28 days after the second AZD1222 dose. For the CDR3, the DNA is TGTGCCAGCAGATCCCTAGGGGGGTCTTCGGCCCAGCATTTT. It specifies CASRSLGGSSAQHF.